The table lists the clone carrying this T cell receptor beta chain with many counts. This record belongs to a study of T cells after yellow fever vaccination. Study context: SMART-Seq v4 Ultra Low Input prepared libraries from low-cell fractions.

TCR cDNA was made by 5'RACE template switching, adding a universal primer site and UMIs. TCRdb independently ran MiXCR on the 5' RACE reads; one entry per CDR3 protein. The sample yields about 210,000 distinct CDR3 sequences, about 3% seen once. The sequencing used CD4+ T cells sorted from PBMCs, collected 10 days after the yellow fever booster vaccination. The sequence was obtained from a man younger than 35 who received the YFV17D yellow fever vaccine.

CDR3 nucleotides: TGTGCCAGCAGCTTAGGAGCGGGGGGCCCGGCAGATACGCAGTATTTT. The encoded protein is CASSLGAGGPADTQYF. This chain links TRBV7-2 with TRBJ2-3; 9 nucleotides match TRBD2. Germline V lookup: CDR1 SGHTA, CDR2 FQGNSA. The trim removed 1 base at V and 4 bases at J, leaving 6 bases unmatched. This CDR3 has 16 amino acids. Full variable domain (missing parts from reference TRBV7-2 and TRBJ2-3): GAGVSQSPSNKVTEKGKDVELRCDPISGHTALYWYRQSLGQGLEFLIYFQGNSAPDKSGLPSDRFSAERTGGSVSTLTIQRTQQEDSAVYLCASSLGAGGPADTQYFGPGTRLTVL.